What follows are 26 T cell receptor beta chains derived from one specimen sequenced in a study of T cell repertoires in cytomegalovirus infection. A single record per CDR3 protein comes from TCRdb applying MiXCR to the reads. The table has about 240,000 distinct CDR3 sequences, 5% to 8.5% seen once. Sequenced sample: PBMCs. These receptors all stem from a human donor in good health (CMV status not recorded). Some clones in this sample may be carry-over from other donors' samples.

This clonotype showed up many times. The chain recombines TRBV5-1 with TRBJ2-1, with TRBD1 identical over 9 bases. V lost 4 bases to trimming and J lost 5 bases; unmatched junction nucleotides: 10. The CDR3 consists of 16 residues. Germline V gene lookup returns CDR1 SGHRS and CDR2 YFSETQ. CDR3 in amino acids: CASSALGQGSDNEQFF. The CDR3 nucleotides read TGCGCCAGCAGCGCCCTCGGACAGGGGAGCGACAATGAGCAGTTCTTC.

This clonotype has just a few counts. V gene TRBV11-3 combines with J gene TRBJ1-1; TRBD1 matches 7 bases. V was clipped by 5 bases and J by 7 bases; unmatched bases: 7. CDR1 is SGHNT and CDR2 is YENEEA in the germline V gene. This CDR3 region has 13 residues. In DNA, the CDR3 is TGTGCCAGCAGCCCGGGACAGTGGGGTGAAGCTTTCTTT. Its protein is CASSPGQWGEAFF.

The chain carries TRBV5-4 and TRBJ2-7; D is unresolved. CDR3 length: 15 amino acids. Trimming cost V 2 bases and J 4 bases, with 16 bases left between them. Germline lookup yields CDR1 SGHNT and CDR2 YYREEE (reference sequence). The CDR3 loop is CASSLGRNSFYEQYF. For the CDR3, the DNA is TGTGCCAGCAGCTTAGGACGGAATAGCTTTTACGAGCAGTACTTC.

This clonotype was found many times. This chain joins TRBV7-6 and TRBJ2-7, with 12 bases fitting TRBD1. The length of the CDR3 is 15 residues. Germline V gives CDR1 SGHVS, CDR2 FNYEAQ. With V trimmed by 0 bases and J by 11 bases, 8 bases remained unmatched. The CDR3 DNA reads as TGTGCCAGCAGCTTAGCAGTCCCGGGACAGGGGGCGAAGTACTTC. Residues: CASSLAVPGQGAKYF.

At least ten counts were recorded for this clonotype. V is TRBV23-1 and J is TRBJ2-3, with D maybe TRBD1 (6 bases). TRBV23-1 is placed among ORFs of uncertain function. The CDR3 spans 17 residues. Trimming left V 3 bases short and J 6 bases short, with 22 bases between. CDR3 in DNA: TGCGCCAGCAGTCAGCCCTTCGGGACACCCCTCAGGGATACGCAGTATTTT. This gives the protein CASSQPFGTPLRDTQYF.

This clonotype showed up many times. Written as DNA, the CDR3 is TGTGCCAGCAACGTTAACAGGGGGCTTGGGAATGGCTACACCTTC. As protein: CASNVNRGLGNGYTF. The chain combines TRBV7-2 with TRBJ1-2; TRBD1 matches 9 bases. This CDR3 is built from 15 residues. The V gene's germline CDR1 is SGHTA and CDR2 FQGNSA. V was pared by 7 bases and J by 6 bases, with 12 bases of the junction left unmatched.

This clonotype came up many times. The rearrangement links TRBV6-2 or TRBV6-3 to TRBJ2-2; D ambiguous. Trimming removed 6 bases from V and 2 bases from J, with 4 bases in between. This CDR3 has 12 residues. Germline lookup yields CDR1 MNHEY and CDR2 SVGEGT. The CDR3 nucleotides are TGTGCCAGCAGCACCAACACCGGGGAGCTGTTTTTT. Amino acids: CASSTNTGELFF.

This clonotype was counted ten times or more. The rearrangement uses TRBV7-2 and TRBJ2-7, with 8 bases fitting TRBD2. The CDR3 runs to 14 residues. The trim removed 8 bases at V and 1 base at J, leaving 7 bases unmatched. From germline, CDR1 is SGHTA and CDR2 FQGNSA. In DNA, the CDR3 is TGTGCCAGCTCCGGGGGGGGCTCGTCCTACGAGCAGTACTTC. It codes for CASSGGGSSYEQYF.

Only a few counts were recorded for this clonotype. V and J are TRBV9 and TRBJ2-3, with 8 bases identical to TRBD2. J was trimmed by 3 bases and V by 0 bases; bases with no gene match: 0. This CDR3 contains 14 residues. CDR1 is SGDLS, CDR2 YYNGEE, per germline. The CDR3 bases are TGTGCCAGCAGCGTAGTAGCGGGGACAGATACGCAGTATTTT. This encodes CASSVVAGTDTQYF.

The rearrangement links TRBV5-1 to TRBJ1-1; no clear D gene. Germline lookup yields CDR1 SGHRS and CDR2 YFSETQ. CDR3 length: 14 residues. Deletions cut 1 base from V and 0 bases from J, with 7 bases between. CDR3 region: CASSLWQLNTEAFF. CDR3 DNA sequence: TGCGCCAGCAGCTTGTGGCAGCTGAACACTGAAGCTTTCTTT.

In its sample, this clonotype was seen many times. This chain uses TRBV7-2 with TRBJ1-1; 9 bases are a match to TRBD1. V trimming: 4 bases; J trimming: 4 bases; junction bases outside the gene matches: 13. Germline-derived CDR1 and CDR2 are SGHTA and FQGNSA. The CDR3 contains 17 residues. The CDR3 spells CASSSRTATGGVTEAFF. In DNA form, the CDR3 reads TGTGCCAGCAGCTCCAGGACCGCGACAGGGGGGGTCACTGAAGCTTTCTTT.

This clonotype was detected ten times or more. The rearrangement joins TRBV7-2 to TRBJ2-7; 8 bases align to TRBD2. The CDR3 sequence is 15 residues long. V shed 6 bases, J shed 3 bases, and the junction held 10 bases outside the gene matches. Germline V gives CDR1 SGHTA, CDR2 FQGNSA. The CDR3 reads CASSPFFSGVYEQYF. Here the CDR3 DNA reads TGTGCCAGCAGTCCCTTTTTTAGCGGGGTCTACGAGCAGTACTTC.

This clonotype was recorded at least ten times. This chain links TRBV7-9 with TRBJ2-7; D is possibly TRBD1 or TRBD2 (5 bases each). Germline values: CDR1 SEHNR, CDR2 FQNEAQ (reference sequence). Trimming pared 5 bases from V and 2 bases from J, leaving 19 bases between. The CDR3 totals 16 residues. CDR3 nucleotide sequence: TGTGCCAGCAGCGGCAGGGCGGTGCAGGGACCCTACGAGCAGTACTTC. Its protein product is CASSGRAVQGPYEQYF.

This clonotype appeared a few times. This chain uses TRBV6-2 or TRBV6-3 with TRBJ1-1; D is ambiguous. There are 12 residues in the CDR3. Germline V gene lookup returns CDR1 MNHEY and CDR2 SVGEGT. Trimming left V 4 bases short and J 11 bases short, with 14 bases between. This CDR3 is CASSSPVPEAFF. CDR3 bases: TGTGCCAGCAGTTCTCCGGTCCCGGAGGCTTTCTTT.

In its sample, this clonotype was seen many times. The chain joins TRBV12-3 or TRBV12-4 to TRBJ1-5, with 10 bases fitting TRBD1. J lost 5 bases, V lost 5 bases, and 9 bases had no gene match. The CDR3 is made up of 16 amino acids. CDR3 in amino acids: CASSPFRGQGYQPQHF. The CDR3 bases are TGTGCCAGCAGTCCTTTTCGGGGACAGGGGTATCAGCCCCAGCATTTT.

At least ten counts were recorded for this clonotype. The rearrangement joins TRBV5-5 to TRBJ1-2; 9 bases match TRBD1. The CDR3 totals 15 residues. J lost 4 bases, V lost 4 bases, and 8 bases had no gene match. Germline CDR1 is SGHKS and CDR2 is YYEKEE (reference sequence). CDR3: CASSTATGGIYGYTF. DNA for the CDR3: TGTGCCAGCAGCACTGCGACAGGGGGAATCTATGGCTACACCTTC.

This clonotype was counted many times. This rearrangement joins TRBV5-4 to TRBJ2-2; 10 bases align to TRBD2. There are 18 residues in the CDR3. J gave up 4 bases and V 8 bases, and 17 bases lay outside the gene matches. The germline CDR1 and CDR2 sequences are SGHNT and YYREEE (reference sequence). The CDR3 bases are TGTGCCAGTCAGGACAGACGCGAAGCGGGGGGGTTCACCGGGGAGCTGTTTTTT. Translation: CASQDRREAGGFTGELFF.

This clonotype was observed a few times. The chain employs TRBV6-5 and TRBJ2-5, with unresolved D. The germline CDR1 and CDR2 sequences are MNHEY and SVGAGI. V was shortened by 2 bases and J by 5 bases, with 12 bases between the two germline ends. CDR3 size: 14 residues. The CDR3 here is CASSYDARRETQYF. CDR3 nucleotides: TGTGCCAGCAGTTACGACGCACGCAGGGAGACCCAGTACTTC.

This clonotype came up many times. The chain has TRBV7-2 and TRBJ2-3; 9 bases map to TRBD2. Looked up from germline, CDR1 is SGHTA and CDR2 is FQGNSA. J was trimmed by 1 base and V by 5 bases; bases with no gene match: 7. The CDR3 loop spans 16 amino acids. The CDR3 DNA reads TGTGCCAGCAGCCCGATAGCGGGAGTGGGCACAGATACGCAGTATTTT. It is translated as CASSPIAGVGTDTQYF.

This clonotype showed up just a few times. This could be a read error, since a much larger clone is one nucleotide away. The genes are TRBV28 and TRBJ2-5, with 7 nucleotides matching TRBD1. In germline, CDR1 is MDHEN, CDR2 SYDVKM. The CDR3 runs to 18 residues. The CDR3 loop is CANSLGPGSQGPQQAQYF. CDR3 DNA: TGTGCCAACAGTTTGGGACCCGGATCACAGGGGCCCCAACAGGCCCAGTACTTC.

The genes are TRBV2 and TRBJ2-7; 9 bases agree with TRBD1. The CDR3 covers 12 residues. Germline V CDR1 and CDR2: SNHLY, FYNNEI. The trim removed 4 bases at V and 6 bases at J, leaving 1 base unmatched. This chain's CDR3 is CASSVDRGEQYF. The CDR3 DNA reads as TGTGCCAGCAGTGTGGACAGGGGCGAGCAGTACTTC.

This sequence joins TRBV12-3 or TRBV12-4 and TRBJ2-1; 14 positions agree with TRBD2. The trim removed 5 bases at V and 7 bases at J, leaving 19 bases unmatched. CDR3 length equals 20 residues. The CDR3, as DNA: TGTGCCAGCAGTGATTTCTTGACTAGCGGGGGGGCAAGAAAAAAGAATGAGCAGTTCTTC. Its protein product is CASSDFLTSGGARKKNEQFF.

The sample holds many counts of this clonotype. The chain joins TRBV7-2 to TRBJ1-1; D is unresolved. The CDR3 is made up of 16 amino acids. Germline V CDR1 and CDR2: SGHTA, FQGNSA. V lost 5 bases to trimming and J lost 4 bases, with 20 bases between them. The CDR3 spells CASSTSLAAAGTEAFF. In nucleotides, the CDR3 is TGTGCCAGCAGCACCAGTCTGGCGGCCGCGGGCACTGAAGCTTTCTTT.

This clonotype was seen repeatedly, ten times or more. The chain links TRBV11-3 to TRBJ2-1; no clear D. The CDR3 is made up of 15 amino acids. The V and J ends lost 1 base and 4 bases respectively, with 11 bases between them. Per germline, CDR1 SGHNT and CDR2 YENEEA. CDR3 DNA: TGTGCCAGCAGCTTAGGGATCGTTACATACAATGAGCAGTTCTTC. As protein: CASSLGIVTYNEQFF.

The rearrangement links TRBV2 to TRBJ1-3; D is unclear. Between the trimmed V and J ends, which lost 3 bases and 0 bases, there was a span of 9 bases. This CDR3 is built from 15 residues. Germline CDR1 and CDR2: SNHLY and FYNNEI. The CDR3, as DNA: TGTGCCAGCAGTGATTCACTGAACTCTGGAAACACCATATATTTT. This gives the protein CASSDSLNSGNTIYF.

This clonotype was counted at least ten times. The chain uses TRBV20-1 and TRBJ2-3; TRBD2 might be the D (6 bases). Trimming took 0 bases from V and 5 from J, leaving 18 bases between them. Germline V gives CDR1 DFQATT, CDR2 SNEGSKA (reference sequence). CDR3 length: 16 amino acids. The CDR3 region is CSARDRGGAALDTQYF. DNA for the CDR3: TGCAGTGCTAGAGATAGGGGCGGGGCCGCTTTAGATACGCAGTATTTT.